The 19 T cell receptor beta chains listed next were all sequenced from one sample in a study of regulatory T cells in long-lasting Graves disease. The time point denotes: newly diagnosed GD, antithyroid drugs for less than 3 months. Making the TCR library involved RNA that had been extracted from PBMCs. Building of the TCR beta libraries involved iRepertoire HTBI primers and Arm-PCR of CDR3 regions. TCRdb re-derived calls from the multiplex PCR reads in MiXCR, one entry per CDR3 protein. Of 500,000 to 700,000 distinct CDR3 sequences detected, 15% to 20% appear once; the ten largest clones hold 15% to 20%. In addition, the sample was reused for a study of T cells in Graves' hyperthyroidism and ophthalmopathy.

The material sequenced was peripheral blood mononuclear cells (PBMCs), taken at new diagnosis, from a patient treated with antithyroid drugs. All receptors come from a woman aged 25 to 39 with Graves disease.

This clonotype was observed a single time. The CDR3 nucleotides are TGTGCCAGCAGTTGGGGACTAGCGGGGTCCTTAGGTACGCAGTATTTT. Residues: CASSWGLAGSLGTQYF. The V gene is TRBV28, the J gene TRBJ2-3; TRBD2 aligns across 13 bases. The CDR3 has 16 residues. Trimming took 4 bases from V and 8 from J; bases not matched to a gene: 9. Germline CDR1 is MDHEN and CDR2 is SYDVKM.

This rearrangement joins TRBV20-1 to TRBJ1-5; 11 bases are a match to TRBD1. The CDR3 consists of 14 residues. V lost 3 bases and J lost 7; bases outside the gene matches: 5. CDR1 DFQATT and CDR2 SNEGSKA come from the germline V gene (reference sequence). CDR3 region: CSARDRGRGQPQHF. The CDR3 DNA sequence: TGCAGTGCTAGGGACAGGGGGCGAGGACAGCCCCAGCATTTT.

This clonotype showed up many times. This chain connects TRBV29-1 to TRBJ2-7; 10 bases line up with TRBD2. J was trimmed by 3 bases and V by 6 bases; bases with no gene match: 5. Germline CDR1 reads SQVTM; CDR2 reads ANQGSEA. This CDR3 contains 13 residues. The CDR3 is CSVGGTSDYEQYF. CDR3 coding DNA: TGCAGCGTGGGGGGGACTAGCGACTACGAGCAGTACTTC.

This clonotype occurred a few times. The CDR3 DNA is TGTGCCAGCATCGAAATACGCTCGACCCAGTACTTC. It codes for CASIEIRSTQYF. V gene TRBV7-9 combines with J gene TRBJ2-5, with D uncertain. This CDR3 is built from 12 residues. The V end lost 7 bases, the J end lost 7 bases, and 13 bases lay between the germline ends. Germline CDR1 is SEHNR and CDR2 is FQNEAQ (reference sequence).

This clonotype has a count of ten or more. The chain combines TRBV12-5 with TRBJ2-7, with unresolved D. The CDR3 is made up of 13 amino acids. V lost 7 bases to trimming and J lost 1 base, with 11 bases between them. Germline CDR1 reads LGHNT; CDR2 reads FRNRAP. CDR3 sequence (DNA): TGTGCTAGTGCACTGGGATCTTCCTACGAGCAGTACTTC. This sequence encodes CASALGSSYEQYF.

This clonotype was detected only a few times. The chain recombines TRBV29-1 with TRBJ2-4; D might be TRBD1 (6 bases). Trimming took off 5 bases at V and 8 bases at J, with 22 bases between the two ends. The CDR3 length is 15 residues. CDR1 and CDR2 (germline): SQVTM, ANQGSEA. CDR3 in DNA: TGCAGCGTTCGTCGGCTTCTTCCAGGGGCGGACATTCAGTACTTC. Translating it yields CSVRRLLPGADIQYF.

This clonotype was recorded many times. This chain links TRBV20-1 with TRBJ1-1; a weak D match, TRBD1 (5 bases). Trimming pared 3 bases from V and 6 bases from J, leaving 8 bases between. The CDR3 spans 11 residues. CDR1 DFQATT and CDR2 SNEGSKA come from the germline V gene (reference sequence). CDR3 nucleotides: TGCAGTGCTAGCAGGGACGCTGAAGCTTTCTTT. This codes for CSASRDAEAFF.

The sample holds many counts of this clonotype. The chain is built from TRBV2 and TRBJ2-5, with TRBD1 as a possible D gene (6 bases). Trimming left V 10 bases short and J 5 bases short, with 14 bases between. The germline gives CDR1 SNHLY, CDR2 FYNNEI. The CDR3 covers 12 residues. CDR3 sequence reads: CATRVQGETQYF. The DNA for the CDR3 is TGTGCCACCCGGGTACAGGGTGAGACCCAGTACTTC.

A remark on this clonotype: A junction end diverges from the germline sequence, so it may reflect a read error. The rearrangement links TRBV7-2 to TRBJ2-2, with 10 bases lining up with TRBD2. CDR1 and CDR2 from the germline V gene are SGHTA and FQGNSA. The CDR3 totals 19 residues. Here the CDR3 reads CVSRLGISWTSGPTGELFF. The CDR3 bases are TGTGTCAGCAGATTAGGGATTAGTTGGACTAGCGGTCCCACCGGGGAGCTGTTTTTT.

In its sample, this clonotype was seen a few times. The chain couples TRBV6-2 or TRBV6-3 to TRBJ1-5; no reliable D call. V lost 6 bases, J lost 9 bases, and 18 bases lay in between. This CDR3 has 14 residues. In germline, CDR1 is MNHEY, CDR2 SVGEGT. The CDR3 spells CASRSGPTMRPQHF. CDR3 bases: TGTGCCAGCAGATCCGGGCCCACCATGAGGCCCCAGCATTTT.

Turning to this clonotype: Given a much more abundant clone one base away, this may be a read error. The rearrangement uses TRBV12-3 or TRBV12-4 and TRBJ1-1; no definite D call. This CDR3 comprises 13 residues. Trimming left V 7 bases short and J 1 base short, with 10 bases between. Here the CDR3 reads CASIRRRNTEAFF. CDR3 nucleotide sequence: TGTGCCAGCATTCGACGTCGGAACACTGAAGCTTTCTTT.

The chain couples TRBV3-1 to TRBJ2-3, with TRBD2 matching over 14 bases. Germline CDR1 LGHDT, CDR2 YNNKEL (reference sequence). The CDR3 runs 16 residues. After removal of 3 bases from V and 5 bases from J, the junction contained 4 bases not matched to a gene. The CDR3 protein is CASSQGLAGAVDTQYF. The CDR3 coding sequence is TGTGCCAGCAGCCAGGGACTAGCGGGAGCCGTAGATACGCAGTATTTT.

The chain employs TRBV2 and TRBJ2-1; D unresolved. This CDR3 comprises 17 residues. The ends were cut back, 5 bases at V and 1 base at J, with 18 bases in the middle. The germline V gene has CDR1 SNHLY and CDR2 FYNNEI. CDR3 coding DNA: TGTGCCAGCAGTTTTGGGCTAGGTGTGGGTTCCTACAATGAGCAGTTCTTC. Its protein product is CASSFGLGVGSYNEQFF.

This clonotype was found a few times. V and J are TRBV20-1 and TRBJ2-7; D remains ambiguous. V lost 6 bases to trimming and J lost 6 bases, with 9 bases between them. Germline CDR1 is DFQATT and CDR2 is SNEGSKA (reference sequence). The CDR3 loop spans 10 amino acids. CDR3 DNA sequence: TGCAGTGCCCAGTTGGGCGAGCAGTACTTC. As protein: CSAQLGEQYF.

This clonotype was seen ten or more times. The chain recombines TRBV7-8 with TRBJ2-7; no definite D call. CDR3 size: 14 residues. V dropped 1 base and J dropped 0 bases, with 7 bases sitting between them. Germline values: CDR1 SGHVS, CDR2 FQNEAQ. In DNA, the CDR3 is TGTGCCAGCAGCTTAGAGGCAGGCTCCTACGAGCAGTACTTC. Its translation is CASSLEAGSYEQYF.

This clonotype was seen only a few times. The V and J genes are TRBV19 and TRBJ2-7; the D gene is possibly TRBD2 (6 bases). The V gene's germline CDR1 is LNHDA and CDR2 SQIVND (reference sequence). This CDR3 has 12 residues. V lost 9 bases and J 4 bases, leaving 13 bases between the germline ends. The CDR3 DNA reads TGTGCCAGCGGGAGACTACATTACGAGCAGTACTTC. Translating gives CASGRLHYEQYF.

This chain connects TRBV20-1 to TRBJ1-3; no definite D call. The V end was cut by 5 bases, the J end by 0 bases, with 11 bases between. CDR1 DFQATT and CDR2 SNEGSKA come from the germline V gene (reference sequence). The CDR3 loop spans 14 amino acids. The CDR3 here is CSAQRGPSGNTIYF. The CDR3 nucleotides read TGCAGTGCTCAACGCGGGCCCTCTGGAAACACCATATATTTT.

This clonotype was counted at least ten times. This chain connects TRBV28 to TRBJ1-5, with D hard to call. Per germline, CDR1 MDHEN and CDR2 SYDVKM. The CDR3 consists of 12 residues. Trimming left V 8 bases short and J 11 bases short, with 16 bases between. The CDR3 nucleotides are TGTGCCAGCCGAACCGGGGAGGTGTCCCAGCATTTT. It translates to CASRTGEVSQHF. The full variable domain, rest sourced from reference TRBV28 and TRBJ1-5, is DVKVTQSSRYLVKRTGEKVFLECVQDMDHENMFWYRQDPGLGLRLIYFSYDVKMKEKGDIPEGYSVSREKKERFSLILESASTNQTSMYLCASRTGEVSQHFGDGTRLSIL.

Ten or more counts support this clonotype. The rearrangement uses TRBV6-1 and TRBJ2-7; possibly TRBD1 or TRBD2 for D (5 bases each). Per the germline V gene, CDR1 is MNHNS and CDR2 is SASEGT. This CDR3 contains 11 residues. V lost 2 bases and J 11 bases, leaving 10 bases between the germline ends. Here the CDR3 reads CASSERGPEYF. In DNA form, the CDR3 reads TGTGCCAGCAGTGAACGGGGCCCGGAGTACTTC.